This T cell receptor beta chain is from a study of patients and donors after allogeneic stem cell transplantation. CDR3 length equals 17 residues. V was pared by 1 base and J by 5 bases, with 16 bases between. CDR1 and CDR2 (germline): SGHRS, YFSETQ. Using its own MiXCR run on the RT-PCR reads, TCRdb lists one record per CDR3 protein. The data contain approximately 150,000 distinct CDR3 sequences, over 30% of them seen just once; the ten biggest clones take up around 50%. This clonotype was counted between two and nine times. J is TRBJ1-6 and V is TRBV5-1, with D tentatively TRBD1 (6 bases). Sequencing was performed on blood, either unsorted or a sorted T cell fraction (not recorded which). This TCR derives from a human donor who was either an allogeneic HSCT recipient or a stem cell or donor lymphocyte infusion donor (not recorded which). It is not recorded whose cells these are; they may come from a transplant donor. The chain's CDR3 is CASSLSPLGGNNSPLHF. In DNA form, the CDR3 reads TGCGCCAGCAGCTTGAGCCCCTTAGGGGGAAATAATTCACCCCTCCACTTT.